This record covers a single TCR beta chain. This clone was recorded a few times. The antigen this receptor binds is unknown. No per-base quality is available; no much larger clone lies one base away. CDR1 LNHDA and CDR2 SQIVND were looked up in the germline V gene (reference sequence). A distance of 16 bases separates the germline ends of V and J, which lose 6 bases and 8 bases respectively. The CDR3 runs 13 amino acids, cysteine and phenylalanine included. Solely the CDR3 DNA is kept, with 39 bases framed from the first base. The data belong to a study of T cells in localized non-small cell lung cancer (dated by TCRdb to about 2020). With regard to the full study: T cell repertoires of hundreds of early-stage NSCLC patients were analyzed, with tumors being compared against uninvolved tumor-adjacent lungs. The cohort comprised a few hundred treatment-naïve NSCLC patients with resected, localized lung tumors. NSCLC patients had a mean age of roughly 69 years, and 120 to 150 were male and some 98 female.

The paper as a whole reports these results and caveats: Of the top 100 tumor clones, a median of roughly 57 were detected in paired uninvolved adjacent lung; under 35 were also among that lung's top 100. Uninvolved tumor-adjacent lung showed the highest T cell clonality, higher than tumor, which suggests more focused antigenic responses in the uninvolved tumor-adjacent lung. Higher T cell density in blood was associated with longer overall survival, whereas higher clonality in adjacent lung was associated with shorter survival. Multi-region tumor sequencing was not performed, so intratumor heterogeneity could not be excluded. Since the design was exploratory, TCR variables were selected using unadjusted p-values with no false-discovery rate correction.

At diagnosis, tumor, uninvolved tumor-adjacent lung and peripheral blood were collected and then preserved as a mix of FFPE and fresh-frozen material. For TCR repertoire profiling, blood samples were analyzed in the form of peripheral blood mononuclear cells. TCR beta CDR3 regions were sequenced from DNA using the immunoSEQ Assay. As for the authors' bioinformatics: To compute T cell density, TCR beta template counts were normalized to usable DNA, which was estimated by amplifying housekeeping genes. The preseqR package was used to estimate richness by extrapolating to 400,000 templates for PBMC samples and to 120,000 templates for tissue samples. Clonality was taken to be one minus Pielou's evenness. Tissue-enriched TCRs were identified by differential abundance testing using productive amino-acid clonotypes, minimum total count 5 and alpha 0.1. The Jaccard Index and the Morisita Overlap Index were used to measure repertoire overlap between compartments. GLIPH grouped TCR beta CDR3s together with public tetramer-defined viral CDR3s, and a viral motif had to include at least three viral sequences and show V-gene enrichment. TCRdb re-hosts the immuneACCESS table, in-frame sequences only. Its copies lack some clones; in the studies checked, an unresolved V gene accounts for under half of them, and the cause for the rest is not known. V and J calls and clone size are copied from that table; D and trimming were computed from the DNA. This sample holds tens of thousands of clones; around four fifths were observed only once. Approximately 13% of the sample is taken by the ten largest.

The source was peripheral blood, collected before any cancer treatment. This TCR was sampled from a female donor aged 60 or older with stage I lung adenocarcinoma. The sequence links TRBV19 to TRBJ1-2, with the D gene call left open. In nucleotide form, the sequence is TGTGCCAGTAGCGAGATTAAGTCCCGCGGCTACACCTTC. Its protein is CASSEIKSRGYTF. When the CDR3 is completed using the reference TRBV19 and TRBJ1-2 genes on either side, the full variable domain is DGGITQSPKYLFRKEGQNVTLSCEQNLNHDAMYWYRQDPGQGLRLIYYSQIVNDFQKGDIAEGYSVSREKKESFPLTVTSAQKNPTAFYLCASSEIKSRGYTFGSGTRLTVV.